Listed below are T cell receptor beta chains from one sample, sequenced in a study of OX40 agonist ivuxolimab in advanced cancers. Method: immunoSEQ multiplex PCR; TCRdb's copy keeps in-frame clones and lacks some. Found here are fewer than 95,000 clones, approximately 92% of them singletons; the top ten hold about 3%. Sample: CD4+ or CD8+ T cells sorted from blood, taken in a trial of the OX40 agonist ivuxolimab. These receptors came from an adult with an advanced solid tumor such as melanoma, head and neck, liver or kidney cancer. Both conserved end residues are part of each CDR3. The D gene is left open where the match is weak. Only part of the rows carry a size: once, few, many, or a class if the clone is expanded.

D gene: TRBD2
clone size: once
V gene: TRBV4-1
J gene: TRBJ2-5
CDR3 DNA: TGCGCCAGCAGCCAAGTGCGGCTAGCGGGGGGGCGGGAGCAGTACTTC
CDR3 protein: CASSQVRLAGGREQYF

D gene: .
clone size: .
V gene: TRBV9
J gene: TRBJ2-1
CDR3 DNA: TGTGCCAGCAGCGTAGATATCCGGGACAATGAGCAGTTCTTC
CDR3 protein: CASSVDIRDNEQFF

D gene: .
clone size: .
V gene: TRBV10-1
J gene: TRBJ1-1
CDR3 DNA: TGCGCCAGCAGCCCGGGGGACACTGAAGCTTTCTTT
CDR3 protein: CASSPGDTEAFF

D gene: .
clone size: .
V gene: TRBV4-2
J gene: TRBJ1-1
CDR3 DNA: TGTGCCAGCAGCCAAAATCGACGGGGGGACACTGAAGCTTTCTTT
CDR3 protein: CASSQNRRGDTEAFF

D gene: TRBD2
clone size: .
V gene: TRBV7-9
J gene: TRBJ2-1
CDR3 DNA: TGTGCCGGGGGCAGAGGAGCGGGAGCATCACTCGATGAGCAGTTCTTC
CDR3 protein: CAGGRGAGASLDEQFF

D gene: TRBD1
clone size: few
V gene: TRBV5-6
J gene: TRBJ2-7
CDR3 DNA: TGTGCCAGCAGCGGGACAGACCGTCCTTCCTACGAGCAGTACTTC
CDR3 protein: CASSGTDRPSYEQYF

D gene: .
clone size: .
V gene: TRBV18
J gene: TRBJ1-2
CDR3 DNA: TGTGCCAGCTCCCCCCCAGACAACTATGGCTACACCTTC
CDR3 protein: CASSPPDNYGYTF

D gene: .
clone size: .
V gene: TRBV27
J gene: TRBJ2-5
CDR3 DNA: TGTGCCAGCAGGGGTGGTTTGGAGACCCAGTACTTC
CDR3 protein: CASRGGLETQYF

D gene: .
clone size: .
V gene: TRBV6-1
J gene: TRBJ2-7
CDR3 DNA: TGTGCCAGCAGTGAAAGGAGAGATGGGGGGAAACCCTACGAGCAGTACTTC
CDR3 protein: CASSERRDGGKPYEQYF

D gene: .
clone size: .
V gene: TRBV29-1
J gene: TRBJ1-1
CDR3 DNA: TGCAGCGTTGTGGGGCCGGAGGGATCGCGCTATGAAGCTTTCTTT
CDR3 protein: CSVVGPEGSRYEAFF

D gene: .
clone size: .
V gene: TRBV6-1
J gene: TRBJ1-5
CDR3 DNA: TGTGCCAGCAGCCCAGGGCCAGGGTGGAATCAGCCCCAGCATTTT
CDR3 protein: CASSPGPGWNQPQHF

D gene: TRBD1
clone size: .
V gene: TRBV2
J gene: TRBJ1-1
CDR3 DNA: TGTGCCAGCAGTGAAGCGACAGGGGGCTGGGACACTGAAGCTTTCTTT
CDR3 protein: CASSEATGGWDTEAFF

D gene: TRBD1
clone size: .
V gene: TRBV5-6
J gene: TRBJ1-3
CDR3 DNA: TGTGCCAGCAGCTATGGGACAGGGAGCTCTGGAAACACCATATATTTT
CDR3 protein: CASSYGTGSSGNTIYF

D gene: .
clone size: .
V gene: TRBV10-3
J gene: TRBJ1-2
CDR3 DNA: TGTGCCATCAGTGAAGGGGGTCGCTATGGCTACACCTTC
CDR3 protein: CAISEGGRYGYTF

D gene: TRBD1
clone size: .
V gene: TRBV11-2
J gene: TRBJ2-5
CDR3 DNA: TGTGCCAGCAGCTCCCCCGACAGGGTTGAGACCCAGTACTTC
CDR3 protein: CASSSPDRVETQYF

D gene: TRBD2
clone size: .
V gene: TRBV11-3
J gene: TRBJ2-3
CDR3 DNA: TGTGCCAGCAGCTCCCGGACTAGCGGGAACGGAGATACGCAGTATTTT
CDR3 protein: CASSSRTSGNGDTQYF

D gene: TRBD1
clone size: .
V gene: TRBV2
J gene: TRBJ1-1
CDR3 DNA: TGTGCCAGCAGGAAACCGGGACAGGGGGCCACTGAAGCTTTCTTT
CDR3 protein: CASRKPGQGATEAFF

D gene: .
clone size: .
V gene: TRBV18
J gene: TRBJ1-2
CDR3 DNA: TGTGCCAGCTCACCGGGGGACACCTCTAACTATGGCTACACCTTC
CDR3 protein: CASSPGDTSNYGYTF

D gene: .
clone size: .
V gene: TRBV2
J gene: TRBJ2-1
CDR3 DNA: TGTGCCAGCAGTGAACAGGTTTACAATGAGCAGTTCTTC
CDR3 protein: CASSEQVYNEQFF

D gene: .
clone size: .
V gene: TRBV5-1
J gene: TRBJ1-4
CDR3 DNA: TGCGCCAGCAGCTTGTACGATAATGAAAAACTGTTTTTT
CDR3 protein: CASSLYDNEKLFF

D gene: TRBD1
clone size: once
V gene: TRBV11-3
J gene: TRBJ1-1
CDR3 DNA: TGTGCCAGCAGCACCCGGGGACAGCCTGAAGCTTTCTTT
CDR3 protein: CASSTRGQPEAFF

D gene: TRBD2
clone size: .
V gene: TRBV14
J gene: TRBJ2-1
CDR3 DNA: TGTGCCAGCAGCCCGACTAGCGGGAGGACGGATGAGCAGTTCTTC
CDR3 protein: CASSPTSGRTDEQFF

D gene: .
clone size: .
V gene: TRBV19
J gene: TRBJ2-5
CDR3 DNA: TGTGCCAGTAGTCCGTTAGCAGTCCAAGAGACCCAGTACTTC
CDR3 protein: CASSPLAVQETQYF

D gene: TRBD1
clone size: .
V gene: TRBV5-1
J gene: TRBJ1-2
CDR3 DNA: TGCGCCAGCAGCTTCCGACAGGGGGCGAACTATGGCTACACCTTC
CDR3 protein: CASSFRQGANYGYTF

D gene: TRBD1
clone size: .
V gene: TRBV29-1
J gene: TRBJ1-2
CDR3 DNA: TGCAGCGTGGCTGGGGGACAGGGGCCTCTCCGCTACACCTTC
CDR3 protein: CSVAGGQGPLRYTF

D gene: .
clone size: .
V gene: TRBV7-2
J gene: TRBJ1-1
CDR3 DNA: TGTGCCAGCAGCTTAGTTTCAGGAGACGAAGCTTTCTTT
CDR3 protein: CASSLVSGDEAFF

D gene: .
clone size: once
V gene: TRBV13
J gene: TRBJ1-2
CDR3 DNA: TGTGCCAGCAGCCCCCAGTTAAACTCTGGAGCCTTATCCGAGGACACCTTC
CDR3 protein: CASSPQLNSGALSEDTF

D gene: .
clone size: .
V gene: TRBV19
J gene: TRBJ2-1
CDR3 DNA: TGTGCCAGTAGTTCTCCCCCCGAGGATGAGCAGTTCTTC
CDR3 protein: CASSSPPEDEQFF

D gene: .
clone size: .
V gene: TRBV5-6
J gene: TRBJ2-7
CDR3 DNA: TGTGCCAGCAGCTTTTCCTACGAGCAGTACTTC
CDR3 protein: CASSFSYEQYF

D gene: .
clone size: .
V gene: TRBV5-1
J gene: TRBJ2-3
CDR3 DNA: TGCGCCAGCAGCTTGGAACAGAACACAGATACGCAGTATTTT
CDR3 protein: CASSLEQNTDTQYF

D gene: .
clone size: .
V gene: TRBV13
J gene: TRBJ2-1
CDR3 DNA: TGTGCCAGCAGTTTTGTCTGGGGACCCGTCGGTTACAATGAGCAGTTCTTC
CDR3 protein: CASSFVWGPVGYNEQFF

D gene: .
clone size: .
V gene: TRBV4-3
J gene: TRBJ1-2
CDR3 DNA: TGCGCCAGCAGCCAAGATTTTCTGGGTTTTAACTATGGCTACACCTTC
CDR3 protein: CASSQDFLGFNYGYTF

D gene: TRBD1
clone size: .
V gene: TRBV30
J gene: TRBJ1-1
CDR3 DNA: TGTGCCTGGAGTGGCGGACAGGCCAAAGCTTTCTTT
CDR3 protein: CAWSGGQAKAFF

D gene: .
clone size: .
V gene: TRBV4-2
J gene: TRBJ2-3
CDR3 DNA: TGTGCCAGCAGCCAAGATCAATCCCTGCGGGACACAGATACGCAGTATTTT
CDR3 protein: CASSQDQSLRDTDTQYF

D gene: .
clone size: .
V gene: TRBV7-2
J gene: TRBJ2-7
CDR3 DNA: TGTGCCAGCAGCTCATACGACGGCGGCTACGAGCAGTACTTC
CDR3 protein: CASSSYDGGYEQYF

D gene: .
clone size: once
V gene: TRBV7-2
J gene: TRBJ2-7
CDR3 DNA: TGTGCCAGCAGCTCCCGGGACCTCCCGTACGAGCAGTACTTC
CDR3 protein: CASSSRDLPYEQYF

D gene: TRBD2
clone size: .
V gene: TRBV27
J gene: TRBJ2-2
CDR3 DNA: TGTGCCAGCAGTTCCAGACTAGCGGGGCTCGGGGAGCTGTTTTTT
CDR3 protein: CASSSRLAGLGELFF

D gene: TRBD1
clone size: few
V gene: TRBV2
J gene: TRBJ1-2
CDR3 DNA: TGTGCCAGCAGTGAGGGGACAGGGCCAAACTATGGCTACACCTTC
CDR3 protein: CASSEGTGPNYGYTF

D gene: TRBD2
clone size: .
V gene: TRBV5-1
J gene: TRBJ2-1
CDR3 DNA: TGCGCCAGCAGCTACTCTAGCGGGGGCTACAATGAGCAGTTCTTC
CDR3 protein: CASSYSSGGYNEQFF

D gene: TRBD1
clone size: .
V gene: TRBV11-3
J gene: TRBJ1-1
CDR3 DNA: TGTGCCAGCGGGGACAGGGGGTCTGAAGCTTTCTTT
CDR3 protein: CASGDRGSEAFF

D gene: .
clone size: .
V gene: TRBV11-3
J gene: TRBJ1-2
CDR3 DNA: TGTGCCAGCAGCTTTGGGGGGGGCAACTATGGCTACACCTTC
CDR3 protein: CASSFGGGNYGYTF

D gene: TRBD1
clone size: .
V gene: TRBV11-2
J gene: TRBJ1-1
CDR3 DNA: TGTGCCAGCAGCTTCCTCCGGACAGGGTCCAACACTGAAGCTTTCTTT
CDR3 protein: CASSFLRTGSNTEAFF

D gene: TRBD1
clone size: .
V gene: TRBV9
J gene: TRBJ1-2
CDR3 DNA: TGTGCCAGCAGCGGTTACCGGGACAGGTACTATGGCTACACCTTC
CDR3 protein: CASSGYRDRYYGYTF

D gene: .
clone size: .
V gene: TRBV2
J gene: TRBJ1-1
CDR3 DNA: TGTGCCAGCAGTGAAGGCAGGATGGGGACTGAAGCTTTCTTT
CDR3 protein: CASSEGRMGTEAFF

D gene: .
clone size: .
V gene: TRBV30
J gene: TRBJ2-5
CDR3 DNA: TGTGCCTGGAGTAGGGACTCTCAAGAGACCCAGTACTTC
CDR3 protein: CAWSRDSQETQYF

D gene: TRBD2
clone size: .
V gene: TRBV2
J gene: TRBJ2-4
CDR3 DNA: TGTGCCTCCGCGGGAGGGCCCTTGGCCAAAAACATTCAGTACTTC
CDR3 protein: CASAGGPLAKNIQYF

D gene: .
clone size: .
V gene: TRBV21-1
J gene: TRBJ2-5
CDR3 DNA: TGTGCCAGCAGCAAAAGAGGAGGCGGCCGGAGGGGAGAGACCCAGTACTTC
CDR3 protein: CASSKRGGGRRGETQYF

D gene: TRBD2
clone size: .
V gene: TRBV7-2
J gene: TRBJ2-3
CDR3 DNA: TGTGCCAGCAGCTTAGTGGAGCGGGAGAGCACAGATACGCAGTATTTT
CDR3 protein: CASSLVERESTDTQYF

D gene: .
clone size: .
V gene: TRBV19
J gene: TRBJ2-7
CDR3 DNA: TGTGCCAGTAGTATTCTGGGTGGGGACGAGCAGTACTTC
CDR3 protein: CASSILGGDEQYF

D gene: .
clone size: .
V gene: TRBV27
J gene: TRBJ2-3
CDR3 DNA: TGTGCCAGCAGTTTAATTCCCTCTCTGACAGATACGCAGTATTTT
CDR3 protein: CASSLIPSLTDTQYF

D gene: .
clone size: few
V gene: TRBV13
J gene: TRBJ1-1
CDR3 DNA: TGTGCCAGCAGCTTAGCACAGATGAACACTGAAGCTTTCTTT
CDR3 protein: CASSLAQMNTEAFF